Listed below are T cell receptor beta chains from one sample, sequenced in a study of blood T cell repertoires in COVID-19. Data came from immunoSEQ multiplex PCR; TCRdb stores just in-frame clones and leaves some out. Of fewer than 300,000 clones in the sample, under 90% were seen once. Sequencing was carried out using peripheral blood. Source of these receptors: a woman between 18 and 29 years old with acute or convalescent COVID-19. CDR3s include the opening cysteine and the closing phenylalanine or tryptophan. A D gene is named only where the DNA matches it firmly. Clone size is not always given. Where it is, it says once, few, many or a class for expanded clones.

CDR3 protein,CDR3 DNA,clone size,V gene,D gene,J gene
CASSVTQREIYNEQFF,TGTGCCAGCAGCGTCACCCAAAGGGAGATCTACAATGAGCAGTTCTTC,-,TRBV9,-,TRBJ2-1
CATLKDRRNTEAFF,TGTGCCACCCTCAAGGACAGAAGGAACACTGAAGCTTTCTTT,once,TRBV15,-,TRBJ1-1
CASSLSGTSSAETQYF,TGTGCCAGCAGCTTAAGTGGGACTAGCTCTGCGGAGACCCAGTACTTC,-,TRBV7-2,TRBD2,TRBJ2-5
CSVRDRDSNQPQHF,TGCAGCGTGAGGGACAGGGATAGCAATCAGCCCCAGCATTTT,-,TRBV29-1,TRBD1,TRBJ1-5
CAWFKAGYSYEQYF,TGTGCCTGGTTTAAGGCAGGTTACTCCTACGAGCAGTACTTC,once,TRBV30,-,TRBJ2-7
CASSRTENTEAFF,TGCGCCAGCAGCCGAACAGAGAACACTGAAGCTTTCTTT,-,TRBV5-1,-,TRBJ1-1
CASGGSAYEQYF,TGTGCTAGTGGCGGGAGTGCCTACGAGCAGTACTTC,-,TRBV12-5,-,TRBJ2-7
CASSATRGYGYTF,TGTGCCAGCAGCGCAACAAGGGGCTATGGCTACACCTTC,-,TRBV27,-,TRBJ1-2
CASSYSTGIDEQYF,TGTGCCAGCAGTTATTCGACAGGGATCGACGAGCAGTACTTC,-,TRBV6-2/TRBV6-3,TRBD1,TRBJ2-7
CATSDAGVTGKSSYNEQFF,TGTGCCACCAGTGATGCGGGGGTTACAGGAAAGAGCTCCTACAATGAGCAGTTCTTC,-,TRBV24-1,TRBD2,TRBJ2-1
CASGAAYNEQFF,TGCGCCAGCGGAGCGGCCTACAATGAGCAGTTCTTC,-,TRBV10-1,-,TRBJ2-1
CASSDRRFQPQHF,TGTGCCAGCTCGGACAGGAGGTTTCAGCCCCAGCATTTT,-,TRBV6-5,TRBD1,TRBJ1-5
CASSTRTGGFGNTGELFF,TGTGCCAGTAGTACCCGGACAGGGGGGTTCGGGAACACCGGGGAGCTGTTTTTT,-,TRBV19,TRBD1,TRBJ2-2
CASSSRDRGRDRNGYTF,TGTGCCAGCAGCTCCCGGGACAGGGGGCGCGACAGGAATGGCTACACCTTC,-,TRBV7-3,TRBD1,TRBJ1-2
CASSPRGAGVTDTQYF,TGTGCCAGCAGCCCCAGGGGAGCGGGGGTCACAGATACGCAGTATTTT,-,TRBV9,TRBD2,TRBJ2-3
CASSYVMTGPLGEQYF,TGTGCCAGCAGTTACGTTATGACAGGGCCGTTGGGGGAGCAGTACTTC,once,TRBV6-6,TRBD1,TRBJ2-7
CASSLTGVSNQPQHF,TGTGCCAGCAGTTTAACGGGGGTCAGCAATCAGCCCCAGCATTTT,-,TRBV27,-,TRBJ1-5
CASSPQGVDYGYTF,TGTGCCAGCTCCCCCCAGGGGGTTGACTATGGCTACACCTTC,-,TRBV18,TRBD1,TRBJ1-2
CASSSVGQGTSNYGYTF,TGTGCCAGCAGTTCAGTGGGACAGGGGACCTCTAACTATGGCTACACCTTC,once,TRBV7-9,TRBD1,TRBJ1-2
CASRWTGGPGHEQYF,TGTGCCAGCAGGTGGACGGGAGGGCCGGGCCACGAGCAGTACTTC,once,TRBV27,TRBD2,TRBJ2-7
CASSYGETQPQHF,TGTGCCAGCAGTTACGGAGAAACTCAGCCCCAGCATTTT,-,TRBV6-5,-,TRBJ1-5
CAISADRGEQYF,TGTGCCATCAGCGCGGACAGGGGCGAGCAGTACTTC,-,TRBV10-3,TRBD1,TRBJ2-7
CASSPTGGVRNEQFF,TGTGCCAGCAGTCCAACAGGGGGGGTCAGGAATGAGCAGTTCTTC,-,TRBV6-6,-,TRBJ2-1
CASSLLPRTGSSTDTQYF,TGTGCCAGCAGTTTGTTGCCCCGGACAGGGTCTAGCACAGATACGCAGTATTTT,few,TRBV28,TRBD1,TRBJ2-3
CASSIKTSGNYNEQFF,TGTGCCAGTAGTATTAAAACTAGCGGAAATTACAATGAGCAGTTCTTC,-,TRBV19,TRBD2,TRBJ2-1
CASSPALAVNTGELFF,TGTGCCAGCTCACCAGCCCTAGCGGTAAACACCGGGGAGCTGTTTTTT,-,TRBV18,TRBD2,TRBJ2-2
CASSDGTNLNTEAFF,TGCGCCAGCAGCGACGGGACAAATCTTAACACTGAAGCTTTCTTT,-,TRBV5-1,-,TRBJ1-1
CASSSTLGKPQRLRYEQYF,TGCGCCAGCAGCTCCACCCTAGGGAAACCCCAACGACTACGCTACGAGCAGTACTTC,-,TRBV5-1,-,TRBJ2-7
CASSTRAGTRQQFF,TGTGCCAGCAGCACCCGCGCCGGGACTAGACAGCAGTTCTTC,-,TRBV3-1/TRBV3-2,TRBD2,TRBJ2-1
CSANELAGGTYNEQFF,TGCAGTGCTAATGAACTAGCGGGAGGTACCTACAATGAGCAGTTCTTC,few,TRBV20-1,TRBD2,TRBJ2-1
CASSDLRRSSGANVLTF,TGTGCCAGCAGCGACCTCAGACGGAGCTCTGGGGCCAACGTCCTGACTTTC,-,TRBV7-3,-,TRBJ2-6
CASSSLRQGVGSTEAFF,TGTGCCAGCAGCTCGTTACGACAGGGGGTGGGGAGTACTGAAGCTTTCTTT,-,TRBV27,TRBD1,TRBJ1-1
CASSQGGGQGSPLHF,TGTGCCAGCAGCCAAGGCGGGGGCCAAGGTTCACCCCTCCACTTT,-,TRBV7-9,-,TRBJ1-6